What follows is one T cell receptor beta chain and its context. It lacks a known antigen. Base-call qualities are not available, and no considerably larger clone is one nucleotide away. The immunoSEQ Assay, a bias-controlled multiplex PCR, was used to amplify TCRbeta CDR3 regions from genomic DNA. Per the original workflow: Within the assay, amplification of reference gene primers was used to estimate how many nucleated cells each sample contained. Sequence reads were collapsed and filtered to measure the absolute abundance of every unique TCRbeta CDR3 rearrangement. Productive Simpson clonality was computed per sample as the square root of Simpson's diversity index over productive rearrangements. As stored in TCRdb, this immuneACCESS dataset retains in-frame rearrangements with V and J assigned. A fraction of the clones does not appear; measured against another copy, unresolved V genes explain less than half of the discrepancy, and the remainder lacks a known reason. That table supplies the V and J calls and clone size; D and trimming were determined from the DNA. This sample comprises around 120,000 clones, around 89% of them detected only once. Of the sample, about 32% falls within the top ten clones.

These data belong to a study of blood T cell repertoires in COVID-19 (TCRdb year 2020). A note on the overall study: Samples covering the acute and convalescent phases of COVID-19 were provided by collaborators in the United States, Italy and Spain. The prospective study material was composed of cDNA or gDNA derived from T cells, B-cell-depleted T cells, or PBMCs. The dataset comprised deeply sampled blood TCRbeta repertoires from subjects exposed to, actively infected with, or recovered from COVID-19. The repertoires were made available in a free public database intended to serve as a resource for research on the immune response to SARS-CoV-2. The samples were drawn from the first 160 participants of the ongoing ImmuneRACE study and from some 1,300 subjects provided by 6 global collaborators. Nearly every sample came with metadata listing a de-identified subject ID, COVID-19 status, age in years and sex. Where available, HLA class I and class II types were obtained from metadata supplied by the sample provider rather than from assay-based typing. General study outcomes and caveats: How much clinical and demographic metadata was included differed by source and by participant, and the metadata was provided uncurated.

Here V drops 7 bases and J drops 3 bases, and the junction holds 6 bases not matched to any gene. Taken from the germline V gene, the CDR1 and CDR2 loops are MNHEY and SVGAGI. From the cysteine up to the phenylalanine, the CDR3 has a length of 15 residues. Here the CDR3 DNA is all that survives: 45 bases in frame from base 1. Whole blood was collected in K2EDTA tubes by collaborating institutions according to the institutions' own protocols. Collaborator samples were shipped for TCRbeta analysis as frozen whole blood, isolated PBMCs, or DNA extracted from either sample type. The chain is made from TRBV6-5 and TRBJ2-5, with 12 bases aligning to TRBD2. Material for sequencing was peripheral blood. This TCR was sampled from an elderly woman with acute or convalescent COVID-19. This receptor carries the CDR3 CASKNRLAGEETQYF. The nucleotide sequence reads as follows: TGTGCCAGCAAGAATCGACTAGCGGGGGAAGAGACCCAGTACTTC.